One and the same sample provided the 9 T cell receptor beta chains below, sequenced in a study of vaccination and CD4 T cells after COVID-19. Their antigens are not known. Treatment given: approximately 11-day PBMC culture with coronavirus spike peptide pools or control peptides (ViraFEST assay). Sequencing of DNA taken from cultured CD4+ T cells relied on the Oncomine TCR Beta short-read assay. One entry per CDR3 protein, called by TCRdb with MiXCR from the PCR reads. The sample records several thousand distinct CDR3 sequences, 15% to 20% being singletons. Sample: CD4+ T cells from blood, cultured in vitro. These receptors all stem from a human donor who had recovered from COVID-19.

This clonotype has more than one count but fewer than ten. CDR3 residues: CASSPRNSGGGGRNEQFF. CDR3 DNA sequence: TGTGCCAGCAGCCCCCGCAATTCGGGGGGCGGGGGACGTAATGAGCAGTTCTTC. The rearrangement uses TRBV7-9 and TRBJ2-1, with D tentatively TRBD2 (7 bases). The V and J ends lost 5 bases and 7 bases respectively, with 27 bases between them. The CDR3 runs to 18 residues. Germline-derived CDR1 and CDR2 are SEHNR and FQNEAQ (reference sequence).

Within the sample, this clonotype is medium-sized. V gene TRBV27 combines with J gene TRBJ2-5; 9 bases are shared with TRBD1. The CDR3 loop spans 15 amino acids. Germline V lookup: CDR1 MNHEY, CDR2 SMNVEV (reference sequence). J gave up 5 bases and V 7 bases, and 11 bases lay outside the gene matches. CDR3 bases: TGTGCCAGCACCGGACCCTCCGGGACAGGGGAGACCCAGTACTTC. Its translation is CASTGPSGTGETQYF.

This chain uses TRBV30 with TRBJ1-1; the D gene is possibly TRBD1 (5 bases). The CDR3 extends over 13 amino acids. In germline, CDR1 is GTSNPN, CDR2 SVGIG (reference sequence). The V gene lost 3 bases and the J gene lost 4 bases, with 12 bases spanning the gap. The CDR3 sequence is CAWSPGGLTEAFF. As DNA, the CDR3 is TGTGCCTGGAGCCCCGGGGGTCTCACTGAAGCTTTCTTT.

V gene TRBV5-1 combines with J gene TRBJ1-6; unclear D gene. CDR1 is SGHRS, CDR2 YFSETQ, per germline. The CDR3 contains 15 residues. V was trimmed by 2 bases and J by 0 bases, leaving 6 bases between them. CDR3 region: CASSFQSSYNSPLHF. In nucleotides, the CDR3 is TGCGCCAGCAGCTTCCAGAGCTCCTATAATTCACCCCTCCACTTT.

This clonotype was found a few times. The gene calls are TRBV30 and TRBJ2-7, with 8 bases fitting TRBD1. The V and J ends lost 3 bases and 1 base, in that order; junction bases with no gene match: 2. CDR1 and CDR2 (germline): GTSNPN, SVGIG (reference sequence). This CDR3 has 13 residues. The CDR3 DNA reads as TGTGCCTGGAGCGGGACAGGTTCCTACGAGCAGTACTTC. Its translation is CAWSGTGSYEQYF.

J is TRBJ1-6 and V is TRBV6-1, with D possibly matching TRBD1 (6 bases). This CDR3 spans 14 amino acids. CDR1 is MNHNS and CDR2 is SASEGT in the germline V gene. V dropped 6 bases and J dropped 3 bases, with 9 bases sitting between them. Here the CDR3 DNA reads TGTGCCAGCAGGCGGGACAACTATAATTCACCCCTCCACTTT. It encodes CASRRDNYNSPLHF.

Within the sample, this clonotype is medium-sized. This chain connects TRBV20-1 to TRBJ2-3; 13 bases are shared with TRBD2. CDR3 length equals 17 residues. Looked up from germline, CDR1 is DFQATT and CDR2 is SNEGSKA (reference sequence). The trim removed 1 base at V and 2 bases at J, leaving 6 bases unmatched. The CDR3, as DNA: TGCAGTGCTAGAGCGGGACTAGCGGGAACTTACACAGATACGCAGTATTTT. As protein: CSARAGLAGTYTDTQYF.

V gene TRBV5-6 combines with J gene TRBJ2-5; 7 positions match TRBD2. Germline V lookup: CDR1 SGHDT, CDR2 YYEEEE. The CDR3 runs to 15 residues. V gave up 1 base and J gave up 4 bases; unmatched junction bases: 7. The CDR3 DNA is TGTGCCAGCAGCTTGTCAGCGGGGCCTCGAGAGACCCAGTACTTC. It codes for CASSLSAGPRETQYF.

This clonotype is labeled as medium-sized. The chain is built from TRBV15 and TRBJ1-3; D is perhaps TRBD1 (6 bases). The CDR3 is made up of 15 amino acids. V gave up 2 bases and J gave up 0 bases, with 8 bases separating them. Germline V lookup: CDR1 LNHNV, CDR2 YYDKDF (reference sequence). CDR3 bases: TGTGCCACCAGCAGATTCAGGGGCTCTGGAAACACCATATATTTT. This gives the protein CATSRFRGSGNTIYF.